Listed below are T cell receptor beta chains from one sample, sequenced in a study of T cell repertoires in cytomegalovirus infection. TCRdb re-analysed the reads in MiXCR, keeping a single row per CDR3 protein. The profile shows about 110,000 distinct CDR3 sequences, about 30% of them singletons. Which antigens these TCRs recognize remains unknown. The sequences come from CD8+ T cells from cultured PBMCs, collected from culture after CMV antigen stimulation. These receptors were obtained from a human donor in good health (CMV status not recorded). Some clones in this sample may be carry-over from other donors' samples. The CDR3 runs from the conserved cysteine through the conserved F or W. Each record gives: clone size, J gene, D gene, V gene, CDR3 protein, CDR3 DNA. The D gene is left open where the match is weak. Only part of the rows carry a size: once, few, many, or a class if the clone is expanded.

size: few
J: TRBJ1-5
D: .
V: TRBV6-4
CDR3: CASSVGGNQPQHF
DNA: TGTGCCAGCAGTGTAGGGGGCAATCAGCCCCAGCATTTT

size: .
J: TRBJ1-2
D: .
V: TRBV2
CDR3: CASYGARSSYGYTF
DNA: TGTGCCAGCTACGGTGCTAGGTCAAGCTATGGCTACACCTTC

size: .
J: TRBJ2-1
D: TRBD1
V: TRBV12-3/TRBV12-4
CDR3: CASSLWQGAEFF
DNA: TGTGCCAGCAGTTTATGGCAGGGGGCGGAATTCTTC

size: many
J: TRBJ1-5
D: .
V: TRBV28
CDR3: CASGLNQPQHF
DNA: TGTGCCAGCGGACTTAATCAGCCCCAGCATTTT

size: few
J: TRBJ2-1
D: .
V: TRBV4-1
CDR3: CASSTVGNEQFF
DNA: TGCGCCAGCAGCACGGTCGGCAATGAGCAGTTCTTC

size: many
J: TRBJ2-5
D: TRBD1
V: TRBV7-2
CDR3: CASSYGPARGRETQYF
DNA: TGTGCCAGCAGCTACGGTCCGGCGAGGGGGCGGGAGACCCAGTACTTC

size: few
J: TRBJ2-3
D: .
V: TRBV27
CDR3: CASNLGDTQYF
DNA: TGTGCCAGCAACCTCGGAGATACGCAGTATTTT

size: few
J: TRBJ2-3
D: .
V: TRBV27
CDR3: CASSLPDNTDTQYF
DNA: TGTGCCAGCAGTTTACCGGACAACACAGATACGCAGTATTTT

size: many
J: TRBJ1-5
D: .
V: TRBV7-8
CDR3: CASSLFGPAGNQPQHF
DNA: TGTGCCAGCAGCCTGTTTGGACCGGCGGGCAATCAGCCCCAGCATTTT

size: .
J: TRBJ1-4
D: .
V: TRBV11-3
CDR3: CASSRDGVWNEKLFF
DNA: TGTGCCAGCAGCCGCGACGGAGTGTGGAATGAAAAACTGTTTTTT

size: .
J: TRBJ2-7
D: TRBD1
V: TRBV10-3
CDR3: CAMGTDLSYEQYF
DNA: TGTGCCATGGGGACAGATCTCTCCTACGAGCAGTACTTC

size: few
J: TRBJ2-7
D: .
V: TRBV20-1
CDR3: CSARDPGAYEQYF
DNA: TGCAGTGCTCGGGACCCCGGGGCCTACGAGCAGTACTTC

size: .
J: TRBJ2-1
D: .
V: TRBV4-2
CDR3: CASSQERGQLYNEQFF
DNA: TGTGCCAGCAGCCAAGAGAGAGGACAGCTATACAATGAGCAGTTCTTC

size: .
J: TRBJ1-1
D: TRBD1
V: TRBV4-3
CDR3: CASSQTGQGNTEAFF
DNA: TGCGCCAGCAGCCAAACGGGACAGGGGAACACTGAAGCTTTCTTT

size: .
J: TRBJ2-7
D: .
V: TRBV28
CDR3: CASSLSGQFPAYEQYF
DNA: TGTGCCAGCAGTTTATCCGGACAGTTCCCGGCATACGAGCAGTACTTC

size: few
J: TRBJ2-7
D: .
V: TRBV12-3/TRBV12-4
CDR3: CASSPGTLSSYEQYF
DNA: TGTGCCAGCAGCCCCGGGACACTAAGCTCCTACGAGCAGTACTTC

size: .
J: TRBJ2-2
D: .
V: TRBV25-1
CDR3: CASVQRGTGELFF
DNA: TGTGCCAGCGTACAGAGAGGCACCGGGGAGCTGTTTTTT

size: .
J: TRBJ1-2
D: .
V: TRBV4-1
CDR3: CASSQLPTADGAGYTF
DNA: TGCGCCAGCAGCCAACTCCCGACAGCTGACGGGGCTGGCTACACCTTC

size: .
J: TRBJ2-1
D: .
V: TRBV2
CDR3: CASSEGIQWVYEQFF
DNA: TGTGCCAGCAGTGAGGGTATCCAATGGGTTTATGAGCAGTTCTTC

size: .
J: TRBJ2-1
D: .
V: TRBV28
CDR3: CASSLLLSSNTYNEQFF
DNA: TGTGCCAGCAGTTTGCTCCTGTCCTCCAACACCTACAATGAGCAGTTCTTC

size: .
J: TRBJ2-3
D: .
V: TRBV7-9
CDR3: CASSPAQGSPDTQYF
DNA: TGTGCCAGCAGCCCGGCGCAGGGTAGTCCAGATACGCAGTATTTT

size: few
J: TRBJ2-3
D: .
V: TRBV9
CDR3: CASSPSTADTQYF
DNA: TGTGCCAGCAGCCCATCAACGGCAGATACGCAGTATTTT

size: few
J: TRBJ2-4
D: .
V: TRBV20-1
CDR3: CSARDLEGVAKNIQYF
DNA: TGCAGTGCTAGGGATCTCGAGGGAGTAGCCAAAAACATTCAGTACTTC

size: few
J: TRBJ2-3
D: .
V: TRBV27
CDR3: CASRGGMSDTQYF
DNA: TGTGCCAGCAGAGGAGGGATGTCGGATACGCAGTATTTT

size: .
J: TRBJ1-1
D: TRBD1
V: TRBV19
CDR3: CASSINPTGGIKWTEAFF
DNA: TGTGCCAGTAGTATTAATCCGACAGGGGGGATCAAGTGGACTGAAGCTTTCTTT

size: .
J: TRBJ2-5
D: .
V: TRBV12-5
CDR3: CASGSGGTQYF
DNA: TGTGCTAGTGGCTCCGGGGGGACCCAGTACTTC

size: few
J: TRBJ1-2
D: .
V: TRBV27
CDR3: CASSSQGNYGYTF
DNA: TGTGCCAGCAGCTCCCAGGGAAACTATGGCTACACCTTC

size: .
J: TRBJ2-2
D: TRBD2
V: TRBV7-9
CDR3: CASSPSAGGSTGELFF
DNA: TGTGCCAGCAGTCCCTCAGCGGGGGGATCCACCGGGGAGCTGTTTTTT

size: .
J: TRBJ2-1
D: .
V: TRBV19
CDR3: CASSGWDDWNEQFF
DNA: TGTGCCAGTAGTGGTTGGGACGACTGGAATGAGCAGTTCTTC

size: few
J: TRBJ1-2
D: TRBD1
V: TRBV12-3/TRBV12-4
CDR3: CASSFTGQGNYGYTF
DNA: TGTGCCAGCAGTTTTACCGGACAGGGGAACTATGGCTACACCTTC

size: many
J: TRBJ1-2
D: TRBD1
V: TRBV7-2
CDR3: CASSPPTGVSFYGYTF
DNA: TGTGCCAGCAGTCCCCCGACAGGGGTTTCGTTCTATGGCTACACCTTC

size: many
J: TRBJ1-1
D: .
V: TRBV10-3
CDR3: CATNSPGSTEAFF
DNA: TGTGCCACTAATTCCCCTGGGAGCACTGAAGCTTTCTTT

size: many
J: TRBJ2-3
D: TRBD2
V: TRBV7-6
CDR3: CASSEPGLATDTQYF
DNA: TGTGCCAGCAGCGAGCCGGGACTAGCAACAGATACGCAGTATTTT

size: .
J: TRBJ2-1
D: .
V: TRBV14
CDR3: CASSQDKNVNEQFF
DNA: TGTGCCAGCAGCCAAGATAAGAATGTGAATGAGCAGTTCTTC

size: many
J: TRBJ2-7
D: .
V: TRBV7-9
CDR3: CASSFVSSYEQYF
DNA: TGTGCCAGCAGCTTCGTTAGCTCCTACGAGCAGTACTTC

size: few
J: TRBJ2-1
D: TRBD2
V: TRBV20-1
CDR3: CSATPGTRDVDEQFF
DNA: TGCAGTGCCACCCCCGGGACTAGAGATGTCGATGAGCAGTTCTTC

size: .
J: TRBJ2-1
D: TRBD2
V: TRBV2
CDR3: CASSAGGGDEQFF
DNA: TGTGCCAGCTCCGCCGGGGGGGGCGATGAGCAGTTCTTC

size: few
J: TRBJ2-7
D: TRBD1
V: TRBV4-1
CDR3: CASSPVYYRGLEQYF
DNA: TGCGCCAGCAGCCCCGTATACTACAGGGGTCTCGAGCAGTACTTC

size: .
J: TRBJ2-7
D: .
V: TRBV13
CDR3: CASSFLGEQYF
DNA: TGTGCCAGCAGCTTCCTCGGGGAGCAGTACTTC

size: few
J: TRBJ2-3
D: .
V: TRBV9
CDR3: CASSVVRGDTQYF
DNA: TGTGCCAGCAGCGTAGTCAGGGGAGATACGCAGTATTTT

size: .
J: TRBJ2-7
D: TRBD1
V: TRBV6-6
CDR3: CASSSMTGPEQYF
DNA: TGTGCCAGCAGTTCCATGACAGGGCCCGAGCAGTACTTC

size: .
J: TRBJ1-1
D: .
V: TRBV6-5
CDR3: CASRGFGRMNTEAFF
DNA: TGTGCCAGCAGGGGGTTCGGACGGATGAACACTGAAGCTTTCTTT

size: .
J: TRBJ2-1
D: .
V: TRBV12-3/TRBV12-4
CDR3: CASRLSSGFMGSYNEQFF
DNA: TGTGCCAGCAGGTTAAGTTCCGGCTTTATGGGCTCCTACAATGAGCAGTTCTTC

size: many
J: TRBJ1-5
D: .
V: TRBV4-1
CDR3: CASSQDNPNQPQHF
DNA: TGCGCCAGCAGCCAAGATAATCCGAATCAGCCCCAGCATTTT

size: .
J: TRBJ2-5
D: .
V: TRBV12-3/TRBV12-4
CDR3: CASSFAGETQYF
DNA: TGTGCCAGCAGTTTCGCGGGAGAGACCCAGTACTTC

size: .
J: TRBJ2-2
D: TRBD1
V: TRBV2
CDR3: CASRGQGDRNTGELFF
DNA: TGTGCCAGCAGAGGACAGGGAGACAGAAACACCGGGGAGCTGTTTTTT

size: many
J: TRBJ2-1
D: TRBD2
V: TRBV7-6
CDR3: CASSLTMAGAYNEQFF
DNA: TGTGCCAGCAGCTTAACCATGGCGGGGGCCTACAATGAGCAGTTCTTC

size: few
J: TRBJ1-5
D: TRBD1
V: TRBV4-1
CDR3: CASSQGGTANQPQHF
DNA: TGCGCCAGCAGCCAAGGTGGGACAGCAAATCAGCCCCAGCATTTT

size: .
J: TRBJ2-7
D: .
V: TRBV2
CDR3: CASIPTLSYEQYF
DNA: TGTGCCAGCATCCCCACACTTTCCTACGAGCAGTACTTC

size: .
J: TRBJ2-1
D: TRBD2
V: TRBV15
CDR3: CATSLSGTSTNEQFF
DNA: TGTGCCACCAGCTTGTCGGGGACTAGCACCAATGAGCAGTTCTTC